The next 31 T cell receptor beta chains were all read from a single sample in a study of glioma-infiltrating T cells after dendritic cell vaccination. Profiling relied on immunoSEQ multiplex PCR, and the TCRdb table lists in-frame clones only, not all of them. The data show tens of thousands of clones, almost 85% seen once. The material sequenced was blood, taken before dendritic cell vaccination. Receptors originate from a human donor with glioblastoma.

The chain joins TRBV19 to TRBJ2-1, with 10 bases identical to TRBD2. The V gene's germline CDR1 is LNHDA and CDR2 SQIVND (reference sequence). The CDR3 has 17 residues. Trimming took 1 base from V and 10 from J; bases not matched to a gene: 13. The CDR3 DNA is TGTGCCAGTAGTATAGCGCGGGGGACTAGCGTCCTTAGGGAGCAGTTCTTC. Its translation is CASSIARGTSVLREQFF.

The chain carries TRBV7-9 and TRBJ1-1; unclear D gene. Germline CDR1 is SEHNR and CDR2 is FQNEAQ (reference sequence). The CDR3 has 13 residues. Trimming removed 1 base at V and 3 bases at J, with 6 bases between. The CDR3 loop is CASSLVVDTEAFF. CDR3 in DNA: TGTGCCAGCAGCTTAGTAGTTGACACTGAAGCTTTCTTT.

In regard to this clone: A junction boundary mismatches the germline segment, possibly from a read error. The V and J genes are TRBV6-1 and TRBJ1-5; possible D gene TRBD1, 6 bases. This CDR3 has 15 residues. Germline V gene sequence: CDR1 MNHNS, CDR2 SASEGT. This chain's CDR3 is CVSSKSGQINQPQHF. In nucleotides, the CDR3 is TGTGTCAGCAGCAAAAGCGGACAGATTAATCAGCCCCAGCATTTT.

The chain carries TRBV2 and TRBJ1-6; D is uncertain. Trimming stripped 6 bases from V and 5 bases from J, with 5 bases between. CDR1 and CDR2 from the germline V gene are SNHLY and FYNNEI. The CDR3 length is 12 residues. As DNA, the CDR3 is TGTGCCAGCAGGGTAGATAATTCACCCCTCCACTTT. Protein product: CASRVDNSPLHF.

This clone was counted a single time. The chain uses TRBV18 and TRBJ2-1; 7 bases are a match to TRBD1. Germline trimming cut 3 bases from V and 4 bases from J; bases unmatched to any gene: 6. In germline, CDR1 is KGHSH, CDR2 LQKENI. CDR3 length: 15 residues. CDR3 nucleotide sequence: TGTGCCAGCTCACCCATAACAGGGGTATACAATGAGCAGTTCTTC. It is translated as CASSPITGVYNEQFF.

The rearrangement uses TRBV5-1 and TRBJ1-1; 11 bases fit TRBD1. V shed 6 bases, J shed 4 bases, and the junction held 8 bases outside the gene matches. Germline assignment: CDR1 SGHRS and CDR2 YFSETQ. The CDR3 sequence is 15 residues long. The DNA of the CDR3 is TGCGCCAGCATCCCAGGACAGGGGGCGGTCACTGAAGCTTTCTTT. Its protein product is CASIPGQGAVTEAFF.

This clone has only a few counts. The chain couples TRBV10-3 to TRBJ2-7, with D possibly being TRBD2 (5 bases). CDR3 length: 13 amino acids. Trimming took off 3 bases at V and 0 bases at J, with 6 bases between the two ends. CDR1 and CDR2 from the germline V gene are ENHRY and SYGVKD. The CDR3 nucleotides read TGTGCCATCAGTGATGGGAGCTCCTACGAGCAGTACGTC. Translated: CAISDGSSYEQYV.

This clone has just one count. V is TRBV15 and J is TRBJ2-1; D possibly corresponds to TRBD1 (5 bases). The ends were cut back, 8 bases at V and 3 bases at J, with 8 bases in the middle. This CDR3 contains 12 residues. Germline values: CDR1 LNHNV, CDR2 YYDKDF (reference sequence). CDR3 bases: TGTGCCACCTCAGGGCTCTACAATGAGCAGTTCTTC. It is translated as CATSGLYNEQFF.

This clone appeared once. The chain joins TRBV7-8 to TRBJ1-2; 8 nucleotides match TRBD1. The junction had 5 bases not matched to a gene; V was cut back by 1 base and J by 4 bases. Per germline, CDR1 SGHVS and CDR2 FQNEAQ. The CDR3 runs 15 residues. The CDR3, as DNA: TGTGCCAGCAGCTTAGGTGCAGGGGGCGGCTATGGCTACACCTTC. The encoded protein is CASSLGAGGGYGYTF. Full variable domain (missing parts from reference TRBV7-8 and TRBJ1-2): GAGVSQSPRYKVAKRGQDVALRCDPISGHVSLFWYQQALGQGPEFLTYFQNEAQLDKSGLPSDRFFAERPEGSVSTLKIQRTQQEDSAVYLCASSLGAGGGYGYTFGSGTRLTVV.

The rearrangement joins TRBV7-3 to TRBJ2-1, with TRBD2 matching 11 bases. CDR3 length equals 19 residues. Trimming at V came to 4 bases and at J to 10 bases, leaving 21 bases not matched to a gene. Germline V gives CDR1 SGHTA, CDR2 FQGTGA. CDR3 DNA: TGTGCCAGCAGCTCAAGACCGGGACTAGCGGCCCGAACTAAGGAAGAGCAGTTCTTC. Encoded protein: CASSSRPGLAARTKEEQFF. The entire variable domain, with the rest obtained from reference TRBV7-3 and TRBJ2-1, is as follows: GAGVSQTPSNKVTEKGKYVELRCDPISGHTALYWYRQSLGQGPEFLIYFQGTGAADDSGLPNDRFFAVRPEGSVSTLKIQRTERGDSAVYLCASSSRPGLAARTKEEQFFGPGTRLTVL.

The DNA for the CDR3 is TGTGCCAGCAGTGAACTCGGCCTGACTAGCGGGCCCGACAATGAGCAGTTCTTC. Protein: CASSELGLTSGPDNEQFF. The V and J genes are TRBV25-1 and TRBJ2-1; 10 bases agree with TRBD2. Losses at the gene ends were 2 bases for V and 5 bases for J; bases not matched to a gene: 12. Germline V gene sequence: CDR1 MGHDK, CDR2 SYGVNS. This CDR3 is built from 18 residues.

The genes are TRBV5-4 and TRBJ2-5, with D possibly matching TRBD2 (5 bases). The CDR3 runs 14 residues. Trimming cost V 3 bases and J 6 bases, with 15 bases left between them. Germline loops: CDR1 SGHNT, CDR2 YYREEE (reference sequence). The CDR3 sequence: CASSSPGSRKTQYF. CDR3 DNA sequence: TGTGCCAGCAGCTCACCGGGATCGAGGAAGACCCAGTACTTC.

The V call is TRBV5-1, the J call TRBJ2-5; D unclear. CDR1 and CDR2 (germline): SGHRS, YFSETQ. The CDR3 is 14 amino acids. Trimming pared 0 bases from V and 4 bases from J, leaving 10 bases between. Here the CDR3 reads CASSLEPLRETQYF. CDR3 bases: TGCGCCAGCAGCTTGGAACCCCTACGAGAGACCCAGTACTTC. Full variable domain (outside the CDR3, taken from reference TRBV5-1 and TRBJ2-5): KAGVTQTPRYLIKTRGQQVTLSCSPISGHRSVSWYQQTPGQGLQFLFEYFSETQRNKGNFPGRFSGRQFSNSRSEMNVSTLELGDSALYLCASSLEPLRETQYFGPGTRLLVL.

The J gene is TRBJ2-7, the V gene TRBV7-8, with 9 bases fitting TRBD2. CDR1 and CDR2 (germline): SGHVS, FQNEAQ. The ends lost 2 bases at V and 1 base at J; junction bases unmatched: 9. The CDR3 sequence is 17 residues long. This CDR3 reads CASSLRGLAGRSYEQYF. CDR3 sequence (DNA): TGTGCCAGCAGCTTAAGAGGGCTAGCGGGGAGATCCTACGAGCAGTACTTC.

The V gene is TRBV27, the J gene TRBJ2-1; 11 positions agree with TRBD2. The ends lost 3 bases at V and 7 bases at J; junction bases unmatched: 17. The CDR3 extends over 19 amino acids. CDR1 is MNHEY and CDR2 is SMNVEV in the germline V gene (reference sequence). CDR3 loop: CASSFLGTSGNGGGNEQFF. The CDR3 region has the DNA TGTGCCAGCAGTTTCCTCGGGACTAGCGGCAACGGGGGGGGGAATGAGCAGTTCTTC.

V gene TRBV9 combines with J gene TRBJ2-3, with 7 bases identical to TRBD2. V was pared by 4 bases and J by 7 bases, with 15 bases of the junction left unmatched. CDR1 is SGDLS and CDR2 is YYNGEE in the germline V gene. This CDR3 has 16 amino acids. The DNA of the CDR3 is TGTGCCAGCAGCCCCCTCGGGGTGGGAGGGATGAATACGCAGTATTTT. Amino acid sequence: CASSPLGVGGMNTQYF.

CDR3 protein: CASSGRTGGMNTEAFF. The CDR3 bases are TGTGCCAGCAGTGGTCGGACAGGGGGCATGAACACTGAAGCTTTCTTT. V and J are TRBV27 and TRBJ1-1; the match to TRBD1 covers 11 bases. Germline V gives CDR1 MNHEY, CDR2 SMNVEV (reference sequence). After removal of 5 bases from V and 0 bases from J, the junction contained 5 bases not matched to a gene. This CDR3 spans 16 amino acids.

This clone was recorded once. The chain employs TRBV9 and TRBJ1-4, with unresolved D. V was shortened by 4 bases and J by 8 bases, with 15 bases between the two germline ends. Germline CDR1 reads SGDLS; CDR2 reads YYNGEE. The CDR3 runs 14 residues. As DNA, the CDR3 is TGTGCCAGCAGCAGTCGCGGGGTTGGGGAAAAACTGTTTTTT. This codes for CASSSRGVGEKLFF.

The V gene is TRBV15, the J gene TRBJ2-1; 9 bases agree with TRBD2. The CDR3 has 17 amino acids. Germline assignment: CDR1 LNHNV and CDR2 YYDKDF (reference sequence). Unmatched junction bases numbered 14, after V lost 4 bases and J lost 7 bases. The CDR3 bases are TGTGCCACCAGCACTCCACTCCTGCGGGGGGGCGTTAATGAGCAGTTCTTC. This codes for CATSTPLLRGGVNEQFF.

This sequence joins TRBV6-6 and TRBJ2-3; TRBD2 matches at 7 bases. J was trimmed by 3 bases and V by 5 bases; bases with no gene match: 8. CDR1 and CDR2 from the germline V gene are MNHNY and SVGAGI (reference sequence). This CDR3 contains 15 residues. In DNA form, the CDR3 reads TGTGCCAGCAGTGGTCGGGACTACACTACAGATACGCAGTATTTT. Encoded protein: CASSGRDYTTDTQYF.

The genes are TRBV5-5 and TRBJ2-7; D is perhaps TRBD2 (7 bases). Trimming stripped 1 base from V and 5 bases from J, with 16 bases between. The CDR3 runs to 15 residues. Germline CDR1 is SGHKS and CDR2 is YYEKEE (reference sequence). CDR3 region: CASSLRGGVLNEQYF. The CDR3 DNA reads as TGTGCCAGCAGCTTGAGGGGGGGCGTACTGAACGAGCAGTACTTC. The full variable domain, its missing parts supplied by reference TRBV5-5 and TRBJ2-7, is DAGVTQSPTHLIKTRGQQVTLRCSPISGHKSVSWYQQVLGQGPQFIFQYYEKEERGRGNFPDRFSARQFPNYSSELNVNALLLGDSALYLCASSLRGGVLNEQYFGPGTRLTVT.

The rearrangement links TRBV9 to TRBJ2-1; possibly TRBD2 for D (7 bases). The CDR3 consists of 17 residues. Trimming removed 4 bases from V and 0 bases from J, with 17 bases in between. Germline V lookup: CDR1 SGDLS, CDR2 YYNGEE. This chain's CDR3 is CASSREGDFRSYNEQFF. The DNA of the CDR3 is TGTGCCAGCAGCAGGGAGGGGGACTTTCGCTCCTACAATGAGCAGTTCTTC.

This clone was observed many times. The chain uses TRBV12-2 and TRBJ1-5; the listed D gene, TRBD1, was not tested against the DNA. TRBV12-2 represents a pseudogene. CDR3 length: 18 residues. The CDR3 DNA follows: TGTGCAAGTCGCTTACGATTTCTGACAGGGCGGAGCAATCAGCCCCAGCATTTT. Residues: CASRLRFLTGRSNQPQHF.

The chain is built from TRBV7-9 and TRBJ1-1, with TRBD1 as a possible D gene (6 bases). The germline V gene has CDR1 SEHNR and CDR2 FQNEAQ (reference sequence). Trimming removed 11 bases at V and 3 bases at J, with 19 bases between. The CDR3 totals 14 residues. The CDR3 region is CAGSLDRLDTEAFF. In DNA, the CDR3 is TGTGCCGGTAGTCTCGACAGGTTAGACACTGAAGCTTTCTTT.

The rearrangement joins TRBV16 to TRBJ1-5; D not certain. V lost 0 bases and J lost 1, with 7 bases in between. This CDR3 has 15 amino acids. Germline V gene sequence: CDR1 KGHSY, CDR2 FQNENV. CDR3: CASSQSFASNQPQHF. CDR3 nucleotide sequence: TGTGCCAGCAGCCAATCCTTCGCGAGCAATCAGCCCCAGCATTTT.

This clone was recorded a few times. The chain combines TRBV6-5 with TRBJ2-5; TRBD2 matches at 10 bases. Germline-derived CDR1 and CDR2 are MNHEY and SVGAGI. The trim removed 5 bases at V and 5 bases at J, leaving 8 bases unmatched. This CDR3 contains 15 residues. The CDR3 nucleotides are TGTGCCAGCAGTGTGATAGCGGGAGGAGGGGAGACCCAGTACTTC. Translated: CASSVIAGGGETQYF.

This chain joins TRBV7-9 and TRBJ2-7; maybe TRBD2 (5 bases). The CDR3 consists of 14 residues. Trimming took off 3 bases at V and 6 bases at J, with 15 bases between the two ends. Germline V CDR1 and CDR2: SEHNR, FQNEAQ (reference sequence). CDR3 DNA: TGTGCCAGCAGCTTTCCGTCTGGGAGTAGCGAGCAGTACTTC. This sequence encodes CASSFPSGSSEQYF. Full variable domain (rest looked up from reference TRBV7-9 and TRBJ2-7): DTGVSQNPRHKITKRGQNVTFRCDPISEHNRLYWYRQTLGQGPEFLTYFQNEAQLEKSRLLSDRFSAERPKGSFSTLEIQRTEQGDSAMYLCASSFPSGSSEQYFGPGTRLTVT.

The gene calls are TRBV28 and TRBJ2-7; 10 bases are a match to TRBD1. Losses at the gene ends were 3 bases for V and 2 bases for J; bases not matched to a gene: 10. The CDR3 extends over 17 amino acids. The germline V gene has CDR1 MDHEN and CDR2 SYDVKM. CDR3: CASSLEGQGVYPYEQYV. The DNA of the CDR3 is TGTGCCAGCAGTTTGGAAGGACAGGGGGTTTACCCCTACGAGCAGTACGTC.

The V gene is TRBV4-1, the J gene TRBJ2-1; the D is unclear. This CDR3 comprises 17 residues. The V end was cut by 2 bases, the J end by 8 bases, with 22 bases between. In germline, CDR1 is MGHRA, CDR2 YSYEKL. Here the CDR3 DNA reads TGCGCCAGCAGCCAAAATTCTCTCGGCCTAGAAGTATATGAGCAGTTCTTC. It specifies CASSQNSLGLEVYEQFF.

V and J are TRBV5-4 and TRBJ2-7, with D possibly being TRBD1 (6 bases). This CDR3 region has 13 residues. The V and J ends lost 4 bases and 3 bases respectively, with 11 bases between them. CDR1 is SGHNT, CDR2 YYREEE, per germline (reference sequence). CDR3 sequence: CASSLDSLYEQYV. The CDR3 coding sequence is TGTGCCAGCAGCCTGGACAGCCTCTACGAGCAGTACGTC.

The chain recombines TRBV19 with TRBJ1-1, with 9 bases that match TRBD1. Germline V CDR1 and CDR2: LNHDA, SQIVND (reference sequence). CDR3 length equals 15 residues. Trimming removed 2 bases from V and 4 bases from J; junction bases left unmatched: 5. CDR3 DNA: TGTGCCAGTAGTATAACAGGGGGCGCGAGCACTGAAGCTTTCTTT. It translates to CASSITGGASTEAFF. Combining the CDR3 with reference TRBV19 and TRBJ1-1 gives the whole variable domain DGGITQSPKYLFRKEGQNVTLSCEQNLNHDAMYWYRQDPGQGLRLIYYSQIVNDFQKGDIAEGYSVSREKKESFPLTVTSAQKNPTAFYLCASSITGGASTEAFFGQGTRLTVV.